Below, 17 T cell receptor beta chains from the same sample are listed, as sequenced in a study of early T cells in non-severe SARS-CoV-2 infection. TCRdb called the 5' RACE reads again in MiXCR, with one record for every CDR3 protein. The repertoire includes 70,000 to 75,000 distinct CDR3 sequences, 12% of them detected once, and 3.5% to 5% sits in the top ten. Sequencing input: whole blood. The receptors originated from an adult who was a healthcare worker with PCR-confirmed SARS-CoV-2 infection or an uninfected control (not recorded which).

This clonotype was counted many times. The chain joins TRBV20-1 to TRBJ2-1; TRBD2 matches 8 bases. Germline V CDR1 and CDR2: DFQATT, SNEGSKA (reference sequence). The CDR3 runs 16 residues. V was clipped by 3 bases and J by 12 bases; unmatched bases: 19. In DNA form, the CDR3 reads TGCAGTGCTAGCCCCCTGGACAGCGGGAGTTTGGAGGGGCAGTTCTTC. Translating gives CSASPLDSGSLEGQFF.

This clonotype was picked up many times. The chain is built from TRBV5-4 and TRBJ2-7, with TRBD1 matching over 10 bases. Germline-derived CDR1 and CDR2 are SGHNT and YYREEE (reference sequence). V lost 4 bases, J lost 0 bases, and 13 bases stayed unmatched. There are 18 residues in the CDR3. The CDR3 sequence: CASSPTPPGQGSSYEQYF. The CDR3 nucleotides read TGTGCCAGCAGCCCGACGCCTCCGGGACAGGGGAGCTCCTACGAGCAGTACTTC.

This clonotype was detected many times. This chain uses TRBV9 with TRBJ2-1; 10 nucleotides line up with TRBD2. Germline V gene sequence: CDR1 SGDLS, CDR2 YYNGEE. CDR3 length: 15 residues. The J segment lost 7 bases and the V segment lost 4 bases, leaving 8 bases of the junction unmatched. CDR3 bases: TGTGCCAGCAGCCCAGCGGTGACTAGCGGGAATGAGCAGTTCTTC. Its translation is CASSPAVTSGNEQFF.

V gene TRBV7-2 combines with J gene TRBJ2-3; 16 bases align to TRBD2. Per the germline V gene, CDR1 is SGHTA and CDR2 is FQGNSA. The CDR3 covers 17 residues. V was pared by 1 base and J by 9 bases, with 7 bases of the junction left unmatched. CDR3 nucleotide sequence: TGTGCCAGCAGCTTAGGAGGGACTAGCGGGAGGGCCCACACGCAGTATTTT. Protein: CASSLGGTSGRAHTQYF.

CDR3 region: CASTGQGFREQYF. CDR3 nucleotides: TGTGCCAGCACGGGACAGGGTTTCAGGGAGCAGTACTTC. The chain joins TRBV28 to TRBJ2-7; 9 nucleotides match TRBD1. Germline trimming cut 7 bases from V and 7 bases from J; bases unmatched to any gene: 8. Germline-derived CDR1 and CDR2 are MDHEN and SYDVKM. The CDR3 has 13 amino acids.

The CDR3 is CASSLGAGDTQYF. DNA of the CDR3: TGTGCCAGCAGTTTGGGAGCAGGAGATACGCAGTATTTT. This sequence joins TRBV27 and TRBJ2-3; a possible D gene is TRBD2 (5 bases). The CDR3 spans 13 residues. V lost 3 bases, J lost 5 bases, and 9 bases lay in between. Germline V gives CDR1 MNHEY, CDR2 SMNVEV (reference sequence).

This clonotype came up a few times. The CDR3 DNA reads TGTGCCAGCAGTCCTTTGAGGGAGGGTCCCAAAAACATTCAGTACTTC. Protein: CASSPLREGPKNIQYF. The chain combines TRBV3-1 with TRBJ2-4; 7 nucleotides agree with TRBD2. The germline V gene encodes CDR1 LGHDT and CDR2 YNNKEL (reference sequence). This CDR3 comprises 16 residues. After removal of 6 bases from V and 2 bases from J, the junction contained 10 bases not matched to a gene.

This clonotype was detected ten times or more. This sequence joins TRBV28 and TRBJ2-1; TRBD1 aligns across 12 bases. CDR1 and CDR2 (germline): MDHEN, SYDVKM. Losses at the gene ends were 5 bases for V and 13 bases for J; bases not matched to a gene: 3. The CDR3 consists of 12 residues. The CDR3 bases are TGTGCCAGCAGTCCGGGGACAGGGGGCCAGTTCTTC. Encoded protein: CASSPGTGGQFF.

The J gene is TRBJ1-3, the V gene TRBV28; 10 bases are shared with TRBD1. V was pared by 6 bases and J by 4 bases, with 6 bases of the junction left unmatched. The CDR3 length is 15 residues. Germline CDR1 is MDHEN and CDR2 is SYDVKM. The CDR3 nucleotides are TGTGCCAGCAGACAAGACAGGGGGCCAGGAAACACCATATATTTT. Translation: CASRQDRGPGNTIYF.

A few counts support this clonotype. The chain is built from TRBV18 and TRBJ2-3, with 8 bases that match TRBD2. Germline CDR1 reads KGHSH; CDR2 reads LQKENI. Unmatched junction bases numbered 8, after V lost 3 bases and J lost 3 bases. There are 16 residues in the CDR3. The CDR3 sequence is CASSPPGLAGTDTQYF. The CDR3 bases are TGTGCCAGCTCACCTCCCGGGCTAGCGGGTACAGATACGCAGTATTTT.

The V call is TRBV30, the J call TRBJ2-3; a possible D gene is TRBD1 (5 bases). Germline CDR1 and CDR2: GTSNPN and SVGIG (reference sequence). V lost 2 bases and J 5 bases, leaving 14 bases between the germline ends. The CDR3 loop spans 14 amino acids. This CDR3 reads CAWSKKAGKDTQYF. As DNA, the CDR3 is TGTGCCTGGAGTAAAAAAGCAGGGAAAGATACGCAGTATTTT.

J is TRBJ1-4 and V is TRBV29-1; D possibly corresponds to TRBD1 (5 bases). V lost 5 bases, J lost 8 bases, and 24 bases lay in between. This CDR3 contains 16 residues. Germline V CDR1 and CDR2: SQVTM, ANQGSEA. The CDR3 is CSVYTRVRGLHEKLFF. Written as DNA, the CDR3 is TGCAGCGTTTATACCCGAGTCCGGGGCCTTCACGAAAAACTGTTTTTT.

This clonotype has only a few counts. The rearrangement uses TRBV27 and TRBJ2-3; D may be TRBD2 (6 bases). V lost 10 bases and J lost 2, with 13 bases in between. Germline V gene lookup returns CDR1 MNHEY and CDR2 SMNVEV (reference sequence). The CDR3 contains 13 residues. Written as DNA, the CDR3 is TGTGCCACCTCGGGACTTTTCACAGATACGCAGTATTTT. It codes for CATSGLFTDTQYF.

This clonotype was observed a few times. The chain is built from TRBV28 and TRBJ2-7; no definite D call. This CDR3 contains 12 residues. CDR1 is MDHEN and CDR2 is SYDVKM in the germline V gene. V lost 1 base, J lost 0 bases, and 1 base lay in between. CDR3 bases: TGTGCCAGCAGTTTATTCTCCTACGAGCAGTACTTC. This codes for CASSLFSYEQYF.

The V gene is TRBV10-2, the J gene TRBJ2-7; D may be TRBD2 (5 bases). Deletions cut 7 bases from V and 5 bases from J, with 12 bases between. In germline, CDR1 is WSHSY, CDR2 SAAADI. The CDR3 is made up of 12 amino acids. The CDR3 sequence is CASTSRVHEQYF. DNA for the CDR3: TGCGCCAGCACTTCGAGGGTCCACGAGCAGTACTTC.

This clonotype has just a few counts. The CDR3 loop is CSARGTSGRVEETQYF. The CDR3 nucleotides are TGCAGTGCAAGGGGGACTAGCGGGAGGGTGGAAGAGACCCAGTACTTC. The rearrangement joins TRBV20-1 to TRBJ2-5, with TRBD2 identical over 16 bases. The trim removed 6 bases at V and 3 bases at J, leaving 7 bases unmatched. Germline lookup yields CDR1 DFQATT and CDR2 SNEGSKA (reference sequence). The CDR3 is made up of 16 amino acids.

This clonotype occurred a few times. V usage is TRBV28 and J usage is TRBJ2-7, with a tentative D call TRBD1 (5 bases). The CDR3 spans 12 residues. Trimming took off 4 bases at V and 5 bases at J, with 9 bases between the two ends. Germline V gene data show CDR1 as MDHEN and CDR2 as SYDVKM. CDR3 DNA sequence: TGTGCCAGCAGTTCCCAGGGAAACGAGCAGTACTTC. This sequence encodes CASSSQGNEQYF.